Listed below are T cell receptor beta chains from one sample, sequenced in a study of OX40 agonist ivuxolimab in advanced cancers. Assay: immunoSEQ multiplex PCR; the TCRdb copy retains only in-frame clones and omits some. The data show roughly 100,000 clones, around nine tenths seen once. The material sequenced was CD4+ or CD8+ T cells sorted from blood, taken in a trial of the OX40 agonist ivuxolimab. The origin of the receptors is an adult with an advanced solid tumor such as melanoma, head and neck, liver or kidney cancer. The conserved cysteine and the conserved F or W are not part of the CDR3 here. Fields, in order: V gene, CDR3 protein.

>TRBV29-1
SVESPGQGQETQY
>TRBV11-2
ASSATGVPTDTQY
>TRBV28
ASSQGGVRRGELF
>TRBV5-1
ASAGTSGGAAETQY
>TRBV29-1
SVEGSGTDTQY
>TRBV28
ATQGAGQPQH
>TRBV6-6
ASSITGPQPQH
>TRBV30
AWRPTGDYYGYT
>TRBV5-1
ASSWGYSPGELF
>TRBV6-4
ASSEYSDGGAEAF
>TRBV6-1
ASSEVGAGTQY
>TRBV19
ASSVWDEQF
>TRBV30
AWSVLGYEQY
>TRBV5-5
ASSMGGQAPNQPQH
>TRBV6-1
ASSERQSLSEAF
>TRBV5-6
ASSLVGDRANTEAF
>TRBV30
AWSAGGWGNSPLH
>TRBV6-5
ASSGSAETQY
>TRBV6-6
ASRSEGARYEQY
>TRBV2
ASRYSTEQY
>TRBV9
ASSVAPRSLNTEAF
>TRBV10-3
AIWDRVMNTEAF
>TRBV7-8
ASGRGTANNEQF
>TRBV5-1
ASSWTGVGTDTQY
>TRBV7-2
ATAPGLAKNIQY
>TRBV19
ASSPDRGRTYGYT
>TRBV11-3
ASSLSAGEKLF
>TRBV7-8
ASSLVPGVTDTQY
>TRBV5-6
ASSSYNEQF
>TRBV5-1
ASSLAGRGQGGDEQY
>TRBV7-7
ASSLRDGRLYEQY
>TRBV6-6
ASSYDTGSGGYT
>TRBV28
ASSGTDDGYT
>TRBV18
ASSSQGAEAGELF
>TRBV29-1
SVEKDSGNTIY
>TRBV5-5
ASSTSGPGVYGYT
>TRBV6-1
ASSPALRGYGYT
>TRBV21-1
ASSKVWVIEQY
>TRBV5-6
ASTRGTEQF
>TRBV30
AWRGGHNNEQF
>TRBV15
ATSRDGVAGGQETQY